The present T cell receptor beta chain was sequenced within a study of T cells in Graves' hyperthyroidism and ophthalmopathy. Study as a whole: Specimen type is peripheral blood, collected at initial diagnosis prior to any treatment.

A lack of ophthalmopathy progression within 18 months defined stable Graves' hyperthyroidism. Researchers barred patients who had uncontrolled infection, other autoimmune disease, pregnancy or lactation. TCR beta CDR3 sequences were amplified from RNA transcripts. Researchers ran a first-round RT-PCR on the TCR CDR3 using the HTBI primer set. TCRdb processed the multiplex PCR reads anew with MiXCR; each CDR3 protein has one entry. The table has around 300,000 distinct CDR3 sequences, approximately 15% seen once. This CDR3 has 14 amino acids. Per germline, CDR1 SQVTM and CDR2 ANQGSEA. Deletions cut 6 bases from V and 5 bases from J, with 17 bases between.

The sample taken for sequencing was blood. The source is a woman in her 30s with Graves' hyperthyroidism. This chain uses TRBV29-1 with TRBJ2-1, with D perhaps matching TRBD2 (5 bases). The CDR3, as DNA: TGCAGCGTCCTTCGGGGTAGAAATAACAATGAGCAGTTCTTC. Amino acids: CSVLRGRNNNEQFF.